This entry lists 29 T cell receptor beta chains sequenced from one sample in a study of cytomegalovirus exposure and HLA in healthy donors. A multiplex PCR was run with 60 Vbeta primers and 13 Jbeta primers. Measured with immunoSEQ multiplex PCR; TCRdb has only the in-frame clones, and not every one. The sample shows about 150,000 clones, about three quarters of them seen only once. Material for sequencing was PBMCs. These receptors originate from a woman in her twenties or thirties in good health and CMV-seronegative.

The chain combines TRBV6-4 with TRBJ1-1; D might be TRBD1 (5 bases). From germline, CDR1 is MRHNA and CDR2 SNTAGT. V was shortened by 5 bases and J by 1 base, with 8 bases between the two germline ends. CDR3 length: 13 amino acids. The CDR3 nucleotides are TGTGCCAGCAGTACACAGGAGAACACTGAAGCTTTCTTT. Residues: CASSTQENTEAFF.

This rearrangement joins TRBV18 to TRBJ2-7, with D possibly matching TRBD1 (5 bases). CDR1 and CDR2 (germline): KGHSH, LQKENI. This CDR3 has 13 amino acids. V lost 1 base, J lost 5 bases, and 9 bases lay in between. The CDR3 loop is CASSPQQGDEQYF. The CDR3, as DNA: TGTGCCAGCTCACCACAGCAGGGTGACGAGCAGTACTTC.

This clone was observed many times. The V and J genes are TRBV9 and TRBJ1-1, with 8 bases fitting TRBD1. The CDR3 has 14 residues. The V and J ends lost 3 bases and 1 base, in that order; junction bases with no gene match: 2. In germline, CDR1 is SGDLS, CDR2 YYNGEE. The CDR3 DNA reads as TGTGCCAGCAGCGCCGGGACAGGGAACACTGAAGCTTTCTTT. Translated: CASSAGTGNTEAFF.

Written as DNA, the CDR3 is TGCGCCAGCAGTGAGACAGGGGGTTCGGTTGAAAAACTGTTTTTT. This translates into CASSETGGSVEKLFF. V and J are TRBV10-2 and TRBJ1-4; 8 bases fit TRBD1. The CDR3 consists of 15 residues. CDR1 is WSHSY and CDR2 is SAAADI in the germline V gene. After removal of 2 bases from V and 7 bases from J, the junction contained 6 bases not matched to a gene.

The V call is TRBV25-1, the J call TRBJ1-1; unclear D gene. Germline V gene sequence: CDR1 MGHDK, CDR2 SYGVNS. Trimming removed 6 bases from V and 7 bases from J, with 9 bases in between. CDR3 length: 11 amino acids. The CDR3 spells CASRRVGEAFF. The CDR3 DNA follows: TGTGCCAGCAGGAGGGTTGGTGAAGCTTTCTTT. Full variable domain (outside the CDR3, taken from reference TRBV25-1 and TRBJ1-1): EADIYQTPRYLVIGTGKKITLECSQTMGHDKMYWYQQDPGMELHLIHYSYGVNSTEKGDLSSESTVSRIRTEHFPLTLESARPSHTSQYLCASRRVGEAFFGQGTRLTVV.

The V and J genes are TRBV11-2 and TRBJ1-2; perhaps TRBD1 as D (5 bases). The CDR3 extends over 17 amino acids. Germline lookup yields CDR1 SGHAT and CDR2 FQNNGV. V was cut by 0 bases and J by 7 bases, with 21 bases left in between. The DNA of the CDR3 is TGTGCCAGCAGCTTAGATCTGGGCAGGGTACCCCCCAGTGGCTACACCTTC. Its translation is CASSLDLGRVPPSGYTF. The variable domain in full, completed from reference TRBV11-2 and TRBJ1-2, reads EAGVAQSPRYKIIEKRQSVAFWCNPISGHATLYWYQQILGQGPKLLIQFQNNGVVDDSQLPKDRFSAERLKGVDSTLKIQPAKLEDSAVYLCASSLDLGRVPPSGYTFGSGTRLTVV.

V gene TRBV5-4 combines with J gene TRBJ1-2; D is perhaps TRBD1 (6 bases). V dropped 3 bases and J dropped 5 bases, with 8 bases sitting between them. This CDR3 contains 12 residues. Looked up from germline, CDR1 is SGHNT and CDR2 is YYREEE (reference sequence). CDR3 in DNA: TGTGCCAGCAGCTCCCAGGGGTATGGCTACACCTTC. Translated: CASSSQGYGYTF.

This clone was picked up one time. The J gene is TRBJ1-2, the V gene TRBV9, with a tentative D call TRBD1 (5 bases). The V and J ends lost 3 bases and 6 bases respectively, with 18 bases between them. Germline V gene lookup returns CDR1 SGDLS and CDR2 YYNGEE. This CDR3 region has 15 residues. In DNA form, the CDR3 reads TGTGCCAGCAGCGCCGTGGGGCGGGACGGAGATGGCTACACCTTC. As protein: CASSAVGRDGDGYTF.

The rearrangement joins TRBV6-6 to TRBJ2-1, with 11 bases fitting TRBD2. Germline V gene sequence: CDR1 MNHNY, CDR2 SVGAGI (reference sequence). J lost 5 bases, V lost 2 bases, and 2 bases had no gene match. The CDR3 length is 15 residues. The CDR3 DNA sequence: TGTGCCAGCAGTTACCTTAGCGGGGGGGACAATGAGCAGTTCTTC. It encodes CASSYLSGGDNEQFF.

The chain combines TRBV7-2 with TRBJ2-7; 9 positions agree with TRBD2. With V trimmed by 3 bases and J by 4 bases, 7 bases remained unmatched. The CDR3 runs to 15 residues. In germline, CDR1 is SGHTA, CDR2 FQGNSA. The CDR3, as DNA: TGTGCCAGCAGCTTTCCCGCGGGGGGGCGATACGAGCAGTACTTC. Protein: CASSFPAGGRYEQYF.

The J gene is TRBJ1-1, the V gene TRBV29-1, with 7 bases identical to TRBD1. The CDR3 spans 13 residues. CDR1 SQVTM and CDR2 ANQGSEA come from the germline V gene. Trimming at V came to 7 bases and at J to 1 base, leaving 6 bases not matched to a gene. Here the CDR3 reads CSAEKGANTEAFF. CDR3 in DNA: TGCAGCGCCGAAAAGGGGGCGAACACTGAAGCTTTCTTT.

The chain carries TRBV29-1 and TRBJ1-2; perhaps TRBD1 as D (5 bases). The germline gives CDR1 SQVTM, CDR2 ANQGSEA. The CDR3 is 13 amino acids. V lost 7 bases, J lost 3 bases, and 15 bases lay in between. The CDR3 region is CSASPGQDYGYTF. CDR3 in DNA: TGCAGCGCTTCCCCAGGGCAGGACTATGGCTACACCTTC.

This clone was observed once. This chain connects TRBV7-2 to TRBJ2-3, with a possible D match to TRBD1 (6 bases). The CDR3 consists of 15 residues. V was cut by 5 bases and J by 0 bases, with 12 bases left in between. The germline gives CDR1 SGHTA, CDR2 FQGNSA. This CDR3 reads CASSPQGVSTDTQYF. DNA of the CDR3: TGTGCCAGCAGCCCACAGGGTGTAAGCACAGATACGCAGTATTTT. The complete variable domain, with remaining parts taken from reference TRBV7-2 and TRBJ2-3, reads GAGVSQSPSNKVTEKGKDVELRCDPISGHTALYWYRQSLGQGLEFLIYFQGNSAPDKSGLPSDRFSAERTGGSVSTLTIQRTQQEDSAVYLCASSPQGVSTDTQYFGPGTRLTVL.

This chain connects TRBV11-1 to TRBJ2-7, with D tentatively TRBD2 (5 bases). The CDR3 length is 17 residues. Deletions cut 2 bases from V and 5 bases from J, with 22 bases between. From germline, CDR1 is SGHAT and CDR2 FQDESV (reference sequence). The CDR3 nucleotides read TGTGCCAGCAGCTTATCTCCGGGATTGCGCTTCTACGACGAGCAGTACTTC. As protein: CASSLSPGLRFYDEQYF.

This chain links TRBV9 with TRBJ1-1; the D gene is possibly TRBD1 (6 bases). Looked up from germline, CDR1 is SGDLS and CDR2 is YYNGEE. V dropped 4 bases and J dropped 0 bases, with 13 bases sitting between them. This CDR3 is 15 amino acids long. The DNA of the CDR3 is TGTGCCAGCAGCACCCGCCCAGGGGTGAACACTGAAGCTTTCTTT. This translates into CASSTRPGVNTEAFF.

The rearrangement uses TRBV7-9 and TRBJ1-2, with no clear D. The germline V and J ends were trimmed by 1 base and 8 bases, with 8 bases remaining between them. CDR1 is SEHNR and CDR2 is FQNEAQ in the germline V gene (reference sequence). This CDR3 has 12 amino acids. The CDR3 here is CASSLGAGGYTF. CDR3 DNA sequence: TGTGCCAGCAGCTTAGGGGCAGGAGGCTACACCTTC.

The rearrangement joins TRBV4-1 to TRBJ1-6; tentative D call: TRBD1 (6 bases). The CDR3 is 16 amino acids. Per germline, CDR1 MGHRA and CDR2 YSYEKL. Trimming shortened V by 1 base and J by 7 bases, and 14 bases separated the two germline ends. The DNA of the CDR3 is TGCGCCAGCAGCCAAGGCGGGGGCAGGAGGAATTCACCCCTCCACTTT. It translates to CASSQGGGRRNSPLHF.

This clone was counted a single time. This sequence joins TRBV6-1 and TRBJ1-5, with 9 bases that match TRBD1. Germline values: CDR1 MNHNS, CDR2 SASEGT. The CDR3 sequence is 13 residues long. V trimming: 6 bases; J trimming: 4 bases; junction bases outside the gene matches: 1. The CDR3 loop reads CASRTGGNQPQHF. CDR3 sequence (DNA): TGTGCCAGCAGGACAGGGGGGAATCAGCCCCAGCATTTT.

The chain links TRBV11-3 to TRBJ2-3; 7 bases align to TRBD1. There are 14 residues in the CDR3. The germline gives CDR1 SGHNT, CDR2 YENEEA. Trimming took 4 bases from V and 3 from J; bases not matched to a gene: 4. The CDR3: CASSSRQGTDTQYF. The DNA for the CDR3 is TGTGCCAGCAGCTCTCGACAGGGAACAGATACGCAGTATTTT.

The chain recombines TRBV11-2 with TRBJ1-4, with D possibly being TRBD1 (6 bases). Germline V gene lookup returns CDR1 SGHAT and CDR2 FQNNGV. This CDR3 spans 13 amino acids. Trimming took off 9 bases at V and 0 bases at J, with 8 bases between the two ends. The CDR3 loop reads CASRQATNEKLFF. Written as DNA, the CDR3 is TGTGCCAGTCGACAGGCAACTAATGAAAAACTGTTTTTT.

With respect to this clone: Other nucleotide sequences from this sample produce the same CDR3. The V call is TRBV11-2, the J call TRBJ2-7; the D gene is possibly TRBD1 (6 bases). Germline V gene sequence: CDR1 SGHAT, CDR2 FQNNGV. V was trimmed by 1 base and J by 2 bases, leaving 12 bases between them. The CDR3 spans 15 residues. CDR3: CASSLASGGAYEQYF. The CDR3, as DNA: TGTGCCAGCAGCTTAGCGAGTGGGGGCGCCTACGAGCAGTACTTC. The complete variable domain, with remaining parts taken from reference TRBV11-2 and TRBJ2-7, reads EAGVAQSPRYKIIEKRQSVAFWCNPISGHATLYWYQQILGQGPKLLIQFQNNGVVDDSQLPKDRFSAERLKGVDSTLKIQPAKLEDSAVYLCASSLASGGAYEQYFGPGTRLTVT.

J is TRBJ1-4 and V is TRBV5-1; weak D call: TRBD1 (5 bases). With 0 bases removed from V and 2 bases from J, the gap between germline ends came to 14 bases. The length of the CDR3 is 17 residues. CDR1 is SGHRS and CDR2 is YFSETQ in the germline V gene. CDR3 sequence reads: CASSLGRVVGTNEKLFF. The DNA for the CDR3 is TGCGCCAGCAGCTTGGGCAGGGTGGTTGGGACTAATGAAAAACTGTTTTTT.

The chain joins TRBV7-9 to TRBJ1-2, with D tentatively TRBD1 (5 bases). The CDR3 is made up of 15 amino acids. CDR1 is SEHNR and CDR2 is FQNEAQ in the germline V gene (reference sequence). V gave up 7 bases and J gave up 5 bases, with 20 bases separating them. The CDR3 nucleotides are TGTGCCAGCACCACTGGCGGGACGGCTGTTTATGGCTACACCTTC. Encoded protein: CASTTGGTAVYGYTF. The whole variable domain, remainder taken from reference TRBV7-9 and TRBJ1-2, is DTGVSQNPRHKITKRGQNVTFRCDPISEHNRLYWYRQTLGQGPEFLTYFQNEAQLEKSRLLSDRFSAERPKGSFSTLEIQRTEQGDSAMYLCASTTGGTAVYGYTFGSGTRLTVV.

The chain employs TRBV4-1 and TRBJ2-5; 7 bases align to TRBD2. In germline, CDR1 is MGHRA, CDR2 YSYEKL. The CDR3 sequence is 15 residues long. Unmatched junction bases numbered 7, after V lost 3 bases and J lost 3 bases. The DNA for the CDR3 is TGCGCCAGCAGCCAGACCGGGAGGCGGGAAGAGACCCAGTACTTC. It codes for CASSQTGRREETQYF.

The chain has TRBV4-3 and TRBJ2-3, with 9 bases matching TRBD1. V dropped 1 base and J dropped 1; count of bases not matched to a gene: 0. The V gene's germline CDR1 is LGHNA and CDR2 YSLEER. CDR3 length: 15 amino acids. CDR3 residues: CASSQGDRGTDTQYF. DNA for the CDR3: TGCGCCAGCAGCCAAGGGGACAGGGGCACAGATACGCAGTATTTT.

This clone was counted a single time. V usage is TRBV5-1 and J usage is TRBJ1-2; the D gene is possibly TRBD1 (5 bases). Deletions cut 4 bases from V and 7 bases from J, with 17 bases between. This CDR3 is built from 14 residues. CDR1 and CDR2 (germline): SGHRS, YFSETQ. CDR3 amino acids: CASSPESGVAGYTF. The CDR3 DNA follows: TGCGCCAGCAGCCCCGAATCGGGGGTGGCTGGCTACACCTTC.

The rearrangement links TRBV29-1 to TRBJ2-3; the D is unclear. Germline CDR1 SQVTM, CDR2 ANQGSEA. The CDR3 has 16 amino acids. V was cut by 6 bases and J by 6 bases, with 25 bases left in between. CDR3 sequence: CSVAPKTALVVDTQYF. DNA of the CDR3: TGCAGCGTCGCCCCTAAGACTGCCTTGGTCGTCGATACGCAGTATTTT.

The V call is TRBV5-6, the J call TRBJ2-5, with D possibly matching TRBD2 (6 bases). Trimming took 4 bases from V and 4 from J, leaving 14 bases between them. The V gene's germline CDR1 is SGHDT and CDR2 YYEEEE. The CDR3 is made up of 14 amino acids. The CDR3 is CASSPYYSGETQYF. CDR3 bases: TGTGCCAGCAGCCCTTACTATAGCGGAGAGACCCAGTACTTC.

The rearrangement joins TRBV2 to TRBJ2-5, with TRBD2 as a possible D gene (6 bases). The germline V gene has CDR1 SNHLY and CDR2 FYNNEI. Trimming took off 6 bases at V and 2 bases at J, with 10 bases between the two ends. There are 13 residues in the CDR3. Here the CDR3 DNA reads TGTGCCAGCAGCCCCCGGGGGCAAGAGACCCAGTACTTC. Its translation is CASSPRGQETQYF.